Below, 7 T cell receptor beta chains from the same sample are listed, as sequenced in a study of OX40 agonist ivuxolimab in advanced cancers. Measured with immunoSEQ multiplex PCR; TCRdb has only the in-frame clones, and not every one. Of about 82,000 clones in the sample, roughly nine tenths were seen once. Sequenced here: CD4+ or CD8+ T cells sorted from blood, sampled in a trial of the OX40 agonist ivuxolimab. The receptors derive from an adult with an advanced solid tumor such as melanoma, head and neck, liver or kidney cancer.

This clone is a singleton in its sample. The DNA for the CDR3 is TGTGCCAGCAGCTGGGAAGGGAGCGGGAGATACAATGAGCAGTTCTTC. This codes for CASSWEGSGRYNEQFF. This chain connects TRBV7-3 to TRBJ2-1, with 8 bases fitting TRBD2. Germline CDR1 and CDR2: SGHTA and FQGTGA. After removal of 4 bases from V and 4 bases from J, the junction contained 9 bases not matched to a gene. The CDR3 consists of 16 residues.

The chain recombines TRBV5-4 with TRBJ2-2; the D is unclear. The CDR3 sequence is 13 residues long. Germline CDR1 and CDR2: SGHNT and YYREEE (reference sequence). The germline V and J ends were trimmed by 4 bases and 0 bases, with 4 bases remaining between them. For the CDR3, the DNA is TGTGCCAGCAGCGCCTCGAACACCGGGGAGCTGTTTTTT. Its protein is CASSASNTGELFF.

This clone was counted a single time. The chain is built from TRBV6-1 and TRBJ2-2, with 7 positions matching TRBD1. V dropped 4 bases and J dropped 4; count of bases not matched to a gene: 3. The germline V gene has CDR1 MNHNS and CDR2 SASEGT. The CDR3 loop spans 14 amino acids. In DNA form, the CDR3 reads TGTGCCAGCAGTGTAAACAGGGGCACCGGGGAGCTGTTTTTT. This gives the protein CASSVNRGTGELFF.

J is TRBJ2-5 and V is TRBV5-1, with 10 bases matching TRBD1. Germline V lookup: CDR1 SGHRS, CDR2 YFSETQ. The CDR3 sequence is 15 residues long. After removal of 3 bases from V and 5 bases from J, the junction contained 7 bases not matched to a gene. The CDR3 is CASSSRTGGSETQYF. In DNA form, the CDR3 reads TGCGCCAGCAGCTCACGGACAGGGGGATCGGAGACCCAGTACTTC. Supplemented by reference TRBV5-1 and TRBJ2-5, the full variable domain reads KAGVTQTPRYLIKTRGQQVTLSCSPISGHRSVSWYQQTPGQGLQFLFEYFSETQRNKGNFPGRFSGRQFSNSRSEMNVSTLELGDSALYLCASSSRTGGSETQYFGPGTRLLVL.

V is TRBV5-1 and J is TRBJ2-5, with D maybe TRBD1 (6 bases). Trimming shortened V by 2 bases and J by 2 bases, and 10 bases separated the two germline ends. The CDR3 runs to 14 residues. Germline V gene data show CDR1 as SGHRS and CDR2 as YFSETQ. The CDR3 region has the DNA TGCGCCAGCAGCTTCGGACAGTCGCAAGAGACCCAGTACTTC. Translation: CASSFGQSQETQYF.

The chain is built from TRBV28 and TRBJ1-4; 8 bases map to TRBD1. The CDR3 length is 15 residues. With V trimmed by 6 bases and J by 8 bases, 11 bases remained unmatched. CDR1 is MDHEN and CDR2 is SYDVKM in the germline V gene. CDR3 sequence reads: CASREPGQEGEKLFF. The CDR3, as DNA: TGTGCCAGCAGAGAACCGGGACAGGAAGGGGAAAAACTGTTTTTT.

CDR3 bases: TGTGCCAGTACCCCGGACATGTCGGCAAGCAATCAGCCCCAGCATTTT. Its protein product is CASTPDMSASNQPQHF. This rearrangement joins TRBV19 to TRBJ1-5, with D maybe TRBD1 (5 bases). V lost 7 bases to trimming and J lost 1 base, with 17 bases between them. CDR1 and CDR2 from the germline V gene are LNHDA and SQIVND (reference sequence). This CDR3 contains 16 residues.